A selection of T cell receptor beta chains follows, all from one sample in a study of shared clonotypes between healthy human individuals. Method: immunoSEQ multiplex PCR; TCRdb's copy keeps in-frame clones and lacks some. Of around 2.5 million clones listed, roughly 93% are singletons. The sample taken for sequencing was naive CD4+ T cells from PBMCs. All receptors derive from a man between 18 and 35 years old in good health. Some clones in this sample may be carry-over from other donors' samples. The CDR3 runs from the conserved cysteine through the conserved F or W. The D gene is left open where the match is weak. Size values are once, few and many counts, or a class for expanded clones, and some rows have none.

clone size	J gene	D gene	V gene	CDR3 protein	CDR3 DNA
-	TRBJ2-7	-	TRBV6-1	CASSEPYRTHEQYF	TGTGCCAGCAGTGAACCCTACCGGACACACGAGCAGTACTTC
-	TRBJ2-7	-	TRBV25-1	CASSEWTGSEQYF	TGTGCCAGCAGTGAATGGACTGGAAGCGAGCAGTACTTC
-	TRBJ2-4	-	TRBV6-1	CASRQDLAKNIQYF	TGTGCCAGCAGGCAGGACTTAGCCAAAAACATTCAGTACTTC
-	TRBJ1-1	-	TRBV18	CASSPLGQNTEAFF	TGTGCCAGCTCACCACTTGGGCAGAACACTGAAGCTTTCTTT
-	TRBJ2-7	TRBD1	TRBV5-6	CASSQDRGGVLYEQYF	TGTGCCAGCAGCCAGGACAGGGGAGGAGTACTCTACGAGCAGTACTTC
-	TRBJ2-3	-	TRBV12-5	CASGLVGDTQYF	TGTGCTAGTGGTTTGGTAGGGGATACGCAGTATTTT
-	TRBJ2-1	-	TRBV5-1	CASSLMASYNEQFF	TGCGCCAGCAGCTTGATGGCCTCCTACAATGAGCAGTTCTTC
-	TRBJ2-1	-	TRBV21-1	CASRLMLGGPKWCRQFF	TGTGCCAGCAGACTGATGTTGGGTGGGCCCAAGTGGTGTAGGCAGTTCTTC
-	TRBJ2-2	-	TRBV14	CASSKWTATFVTGELFF	TGTGCCAGCAGCAAATGGACAGCGACCTTCGTCACCGGGGAGCTGTTTTTT
few	TRBJ1-2	-	TRBV18	CASSPPGTHNYGYTF	TGTGCCAGCTCACCCCCGGGGACACACAACTATGGCTACACCTTC
-	TRBJ2-1	TRBD2	TRBV7-2	CASSPGGTSGFNEQFF	TGTGCCAGCAGCCCGGGGGGGACTAGCGGTTTCAATGAGCAGTTCTTC
-	TRBJ2-7	TRBD2	TRBV4-2	CASSQAWSSGRAYEQYF	TGTGCCAGCAGCCAAGCATGGAGCAGCGGGAGGGCCTACGAGCAGTACTTC
once	TRBJ2-7	-	TRBV6-5	CASSYSATGFTYEQYF	TGTGCCAGCAGTTACTCGGCGACGGGCTTTACCTACGAGCAGTACTTC
-	TRBJ2-4	TRBD1	TRBV19	CASSMGQGTGAKNIQYF	TGTGCCAGTAGTATGGGACAGGGAACAGGGGCCAAAAACATTCAGTACTTC
-	TRBJ1-6	-	TRBV30	CACTGEYNSPLHF	TGTGCCTGTACAGGAGAGTATAATTCACCCCTCCACTTT
-	TRBJ2-7	-	TRBV27	CASSLIGASYEQYF	TGTGCCAGCAGTTTAATAGGGGCCTCCTACGAGCAGTACTTC
-	TRBJ1-5	-	TRBV29-1	CSVQGELPGGWSNQPQHF	TGCAGCGTCCAAGGAGAACTCCCGGGCGGGTGGAGCAATCAGCCCCAGCATTTT
-	TRBJ2-7	TRBD1	TRBV15	CATSRDRGGDSYEQYF	TGTGCCACCAGCAGAGATCGAGGGGGCGACTCCTACGAGCAGTACTTC
-	TRBJ1-1	TRBD1	TRBV6-6	CASSPGQGRTEAFF	TGTGCCAGCAGTCCGGGACAGGGTAGGACTGAAGCTTTCTTT
-	TRBJ1-2	TRBD1	TRBV7-9	CASSSVRTGGGYTF	TGTGCCAGCAGCTCGGTCCGGACAGGCGGAGGCTACACCTTC
-	TRBJ2-5	TRBD2	TRBV29-1	CSVEGGTSGIQETQYF	TGCAGCGTTGAAGGAGGGACTAGCGGGATCCAAGAGACCCAGTACTTC
-	TRBJ1-2	-	TRBV29-1	CSVAGTEHTGGYTF	TGCAGCGTGGCCGGGACTGAGCATACCGGCGGCTACACCTTC
-	TRBJ1-2	-	TRBV5-1	CASSLIPGGPNYGYTF	TGCGCCAGCAGCTTGATACCCGGGGGACCAAACTATGGCTACACCTTC
once	TRBJ2-3	TRBD2	TRBV5-4	CASSLGGSGGSTDTQYF	TGTGCCAGCAGCTTGGGAGGGAGCGGGGGAAGCACAGATACGCAGTATTTT
-	TRBJ1-2	-	TRBV27	CASSLDPGTPYYGYTF	TGTGCCAGCAGTTTAGATCCCGGCACCCCATATTATGGCTACACCTTC
-	TRBJ1-5	-	TRBV4-3	CASSQGSWTDNQPQHF	TGCGCCAGCAGCCAAGGGTCTTGGACGGACAATCAGCCCCAGCATTTT
few	TRBJ1-5	-	TRBV9	CASSVGSSQTQPQHF	TGTGCCAGCAGCGTAGGAAGTTCCCAAACGCAGCCCCAGCATTTT
-	TRBJ1-4	-	TRBV19	CASSIRQKNEKLFF	TGTGCCAGTAGTATCCGACAGAAGAATGAAAAACTGTTTTTT
once	TRBJ1-1	TRBD1	TRBV9	CASSESPTGDIAFF	TGTGCCAGCAGCGAATCCCCTACAGGGGATATAGCTTTCTTT
-	TRBJ2-3	-	TRBV5-1	CASSPDSHTDTQYF	TGCGCCAGCAGCCCAGACAGCCACACAGATACGCAGTATTTT
-	TRBJ2-7	TRBD2	TRBV7-2	CASSSRREGYEQYF	TGTGCCAGCAGCTCGCGGCGGGAGGGCTACGAGCAGTACTTC